This TCR beta chain was retrieved from a study of blood T cell repertoires in COVID-19. Study-wide context: There were acute and convalescent COVID-19 samples, and they came from the United States, Italy and Spain.

The germline V gene encodes CDR1 SEHNR and CDR2 FQNEAQ (reference sequence). The V and J ends lost 3 bases and 7 bases respectively, with 13 bases between them. The CDR3 runs 15 residues. The method was immunoSEQ multiplex PCR; TCRdb's version includes in-frame clones alone and lacks a portion of them. Of about 140,000 clones in the sample, approximately 90% are singletons; the top ten hold under 3%. The chain links TRBV7-9 to TRBJ1-6; no firm D call. The sequence was collected from a human donor with COVID-19, enrolled during active disease. The donor label of this sample is uncertain. Material: peripheral blood. The CDR3 is CASSFEYRRNSPLHF. The CDR3 DNA sequence: TGTGCCAGCAGCTTTGAATACAGAAGGAATTCACCCCTCCACTTT.